This record covers a single T cell receptor (beta chain). Antigen: not known. MiXCR, run by TCRdb on the 5' RACE reads, gives a single entry per CDR3 protein. Among 310,000 or so distinct CDR3 sequences listed, roughly 8.6% were seen once. The CDR3 is made up of 14 amino acids. Germline CDR1 and CDR2: DFQATT and SNEGSKA (reference sequence). Trimming took off 5 bases at V and 2 bases at J, with 12 bases between the two ends. This specimen belongs to a study of identical twins. Study-level points and caveats: Out-of-frame beta sequences exhibited a weaker degree of excess twin sharing.

These same records also appear under a second study, on yellow fever vaccine responses in identical twins.

The receptor's source is a woman younger than 30 in good health. The J gene is TRBJ2-2, the V gene TRBV20-1; TRBD2 might be the D (6 bases). The specimen was memory (CD45RO+) T cells sorted from blood. The CDR3 nucleotides are TGCAGTGCTTCCCGGGACTCCAACACCGGGGAGCTGTTTTTT. It translates to CSASRDSNTGELFF.